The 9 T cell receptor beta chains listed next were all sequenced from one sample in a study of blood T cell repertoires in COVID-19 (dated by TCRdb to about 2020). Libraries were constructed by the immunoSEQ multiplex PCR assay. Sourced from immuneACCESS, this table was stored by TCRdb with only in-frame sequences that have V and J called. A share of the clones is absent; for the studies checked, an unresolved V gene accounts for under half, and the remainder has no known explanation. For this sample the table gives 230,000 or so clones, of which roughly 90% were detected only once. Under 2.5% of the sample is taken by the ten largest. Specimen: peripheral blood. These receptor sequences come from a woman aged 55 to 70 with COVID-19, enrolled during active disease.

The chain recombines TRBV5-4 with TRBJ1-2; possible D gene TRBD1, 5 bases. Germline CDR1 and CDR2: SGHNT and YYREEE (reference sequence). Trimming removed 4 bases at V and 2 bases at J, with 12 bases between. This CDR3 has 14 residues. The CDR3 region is CASSTRQSNYGYTF. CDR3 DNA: TGTGCCAGCAGCACCCGACAGAGCAACTATGGCTACACCTTC.

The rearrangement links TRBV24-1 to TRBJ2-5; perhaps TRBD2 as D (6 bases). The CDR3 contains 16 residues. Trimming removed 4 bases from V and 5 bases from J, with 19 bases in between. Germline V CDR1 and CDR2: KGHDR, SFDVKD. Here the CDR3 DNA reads TGTGCCACCAGTGAACGGGACCGGCGAGGAGGGGAGACCCAGTACTTC. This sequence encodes CATSERDRRGGETQYF.

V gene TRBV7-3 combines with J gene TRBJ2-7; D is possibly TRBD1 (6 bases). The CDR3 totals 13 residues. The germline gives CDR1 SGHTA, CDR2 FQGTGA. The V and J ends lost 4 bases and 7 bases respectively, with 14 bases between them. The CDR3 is CASSYNRDGEQYF. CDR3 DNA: TGTGCCAGCAGCTACAACAGGGATGGTGAGCAGTACTTC.

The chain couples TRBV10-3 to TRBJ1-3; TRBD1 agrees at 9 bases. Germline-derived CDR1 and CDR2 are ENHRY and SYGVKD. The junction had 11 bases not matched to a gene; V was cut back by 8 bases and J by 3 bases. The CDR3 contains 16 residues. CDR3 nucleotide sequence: TGTGCCATCGAATCCGGGGACAGGGTTAATGGAAACACCATATATTTT. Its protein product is CAIESGDRVNGNTIYF.

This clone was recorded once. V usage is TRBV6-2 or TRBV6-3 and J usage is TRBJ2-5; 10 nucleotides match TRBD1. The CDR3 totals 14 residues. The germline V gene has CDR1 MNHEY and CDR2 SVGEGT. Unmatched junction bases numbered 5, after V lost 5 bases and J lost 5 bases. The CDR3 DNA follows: TGTGCCAGCAGTAGACAGGGGGCAAAGGAGACCCAGTACTTC. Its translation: CASSRQGAKETQYF.

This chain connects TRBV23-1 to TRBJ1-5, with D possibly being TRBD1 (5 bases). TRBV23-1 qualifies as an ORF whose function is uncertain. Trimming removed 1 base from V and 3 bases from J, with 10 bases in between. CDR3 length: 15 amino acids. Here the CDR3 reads CASSQLGPTNQPQHF. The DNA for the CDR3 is TGCGCCAGCAGTCAATTGGGGCCGACCAATCAGCCCCAGCATTTT.

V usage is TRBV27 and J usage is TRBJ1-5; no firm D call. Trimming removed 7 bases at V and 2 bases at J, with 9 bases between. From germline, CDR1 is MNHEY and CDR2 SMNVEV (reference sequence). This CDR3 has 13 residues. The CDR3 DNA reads TGTGCCAGCATGGTTGAGCGCAATCAGCCCCAGCATTTT. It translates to CASMVERNQPQHF.

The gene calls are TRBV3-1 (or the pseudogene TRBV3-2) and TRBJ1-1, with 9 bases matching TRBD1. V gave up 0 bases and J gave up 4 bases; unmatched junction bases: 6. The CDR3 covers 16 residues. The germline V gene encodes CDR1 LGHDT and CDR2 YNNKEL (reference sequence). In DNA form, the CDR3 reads TGTGCCAGCAGCCAAGATAGGGGGACAGGGTTCACTGAAGCTTTCTTT. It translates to CASSQDRGTGFTEAFF.

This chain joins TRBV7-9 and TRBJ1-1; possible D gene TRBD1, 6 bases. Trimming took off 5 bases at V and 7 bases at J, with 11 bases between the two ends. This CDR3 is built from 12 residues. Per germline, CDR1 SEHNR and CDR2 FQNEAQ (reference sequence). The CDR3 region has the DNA TGTGCCAGCAGCCACGGACAGCTTGAAGCTTTCTTT. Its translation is CASSHGQLEAFF.